This paragraph reports one T cell receptor (beta chain). The protocol was immunoSEQ multiplex PCR, while the TCRdb copy is restricted to in-frame clones and leaves out a portion. The sample has some 80,000 clones; 84% are singletons. The sample originates from a study of T cell clones after liver transplantation. Study overall: Post-transplant blood was tracked for graft-donor-reactive T cell clones identified in a pre-transplant mixed lymphocyte reaction. Three of the eight recipients were HCV-positive; the rest had non-autoimmune, non-viral transplant indications.

The germline V gene encodes CDR1 SGHRS and CDR2 YFSETQ. The CDR3 has 15 residues. V was pared by 0 bases and J by 3 bases, with 10 bases between. The clonotype comes from a human patient who received a liver transplant. Some T cells may trace back to the graft donor. Sequencing used CD4+ T cells from blood, obtained around 50 months after liver transplant. The chain uses TRBV5-1 and TRBJ2-1; TRBD2 might be the D (6 bases). The CDR3: CASSLGLGGYNEQFF. The CDR3 DNA sequence: TGCGCCAGCAGCTTGGGCCTGGGGGGCTACAATGAGCAGTTCTTC.